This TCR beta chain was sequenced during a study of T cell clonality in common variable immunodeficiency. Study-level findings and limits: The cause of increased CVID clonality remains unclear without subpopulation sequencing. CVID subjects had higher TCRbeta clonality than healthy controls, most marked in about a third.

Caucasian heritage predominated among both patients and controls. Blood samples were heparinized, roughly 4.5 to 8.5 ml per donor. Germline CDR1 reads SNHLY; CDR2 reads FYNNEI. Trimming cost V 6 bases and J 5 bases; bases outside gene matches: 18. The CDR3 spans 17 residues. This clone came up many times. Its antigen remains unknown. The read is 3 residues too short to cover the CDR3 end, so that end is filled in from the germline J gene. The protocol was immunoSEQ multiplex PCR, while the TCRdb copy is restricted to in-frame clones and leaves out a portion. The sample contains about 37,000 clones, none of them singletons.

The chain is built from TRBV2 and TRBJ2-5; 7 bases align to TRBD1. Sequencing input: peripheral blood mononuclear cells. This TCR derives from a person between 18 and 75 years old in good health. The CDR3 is CASRSHRDSQIQETQYF. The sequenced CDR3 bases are TGTGCCAGCAGAAGCCACCGGGACAGCCAAATCCAGGAGACC.